This T cell receptor beta chain is drawn from a study of blood T cell repertoires in COVID-19. The overall study: In each case, the material was cDNA or gDNA derived from T cells, B-cell-depleted T cells, or PBMCs.

Clinical history as reported by participants underpinned cohort assignment. Trimming stripped 4 bases from V and 3 bases from J, with 5 bases between. Looked up from germline, CDR1 is SGDLS and CDR2 is YYNGEE. This CDR3 has 12 residues. Clones were sequenced by immunoSEQ multiplex PCR, and TCRdb holds only the in-frame ones, with some missing. The repertoire holds hundreds of thousands of clones, with 75% to 90% as singletons. The chain joins TRBV9 to TRBJ2-1; D ambiguous. Sequences were obtained from PBMCs or T cells enriched from blood (not recorded which). The clonotype was recovered from a young woman who had recovered from COVID-19. CDR3 nucleotide sequence: TGTGCCAGCAGCTTTAACTACAATGAGCAGTTCTTC. Its translation is CASSFNYNEQFF.